The next 15 T cell receptor beta chains were all read from a single sample in a study of T cell responses to AZD1222 COVID-19 vaccine. This table comes from immunoSEQ multiplex PCR, and its TCRdb copy is limited to in-frame clones, with some not included. The sample has fewer than 200,000 clones; 88% are singletons. Specimen: peripheral blood, collected 28 days after the second AZD1222 dose. These receptors all come from an adult who received the AZD1222 COVID-19 vaccine.

V and J are TRBV3-1 (or the pseudogene TRBV3-2) and TRBJ1-4, with D unclear. The CDR3 contains 15 residues. Germline CDR1 and CDR2: LGHDT and YNNKEL (reference sequence). V lost 5 bases and J 7 bases, leaving 17 bases between the germline ends. Written as DNA, the CDR3 is TGTGCCAGCAGCTCCCGGACTCATCCGGGTGAAAAACTGTTTTTT. It is translated as CASSSRTHPGEKLFF.

The rearrangement uses TRBV6-2 or TRBV6-3 and TRBJ2-2; 9 bases are a match to TRBD1. Per the germline V gene, CDR1 is MNHEY and CDR2 is SVGEGT. The CDR3 has 15 amino acids. Trimming cost V 4 bases and J 4 bases; bases outside gene matches: 4. The CDR3 protein is CASSSWTGATGELFF. The CDR3 DNA sequence: TGTGCCAGCAGTTCGTGGACAGGGGCCACCGGGGAGCTGTTTTTT.

The chain links TRBV5-1 to TRBJ2-4; D ambiguous. Germline CDR1 SGHRS, CDR2 YFSETQ. The CDR3 has 14 amino acids. V dropped 0 bases and J dropped 0 bases, with 4 bases sitting between them. The CDR3 region is CASSLDGAKNIQYF. The DNA of the CDR3 is TGCGCCAGCAGCTTGGACGGAGCCAAAAACATTCAGTACTTC.

The rearrangement uses TRBV7-9 and TRBJ1-6, with D perhaps TRBD1 (6 bases). Germline-derived CDR1 and CDR2 are SEHNR and FQNEAQ (reference sequence). This CDR3 is 14 amino acids long. V was pared by 3 bases and J by 10 bases, with 13 bases between. This CDR3 is CASSFQTGGSPLHF. The DNA of the CDR3 is TGTGCCAGCAGCTTTCAGACAGGAGGATCACCCCTCCACTTT.

This sequence joins TRBV28 and TRBJ2-2; TRBD2 matches at 10 bases. The CDR3 totals 16 residues. Germline-derived CDR1 and CDR2 are MDHEN and SYDVKM. Trimming at V came to 8 bases and at J to 5 bases, leaving 11 bases not matched to a gene. Written as DNA, the CDR3 is TGTGCCAGCCGTAGGGGAAGCGGGGGGGTTACCGGGGAGCTGTTTTTT. Translated, it gives CASRRGSGGVTGELFF.

The J gene is TRBJ1-5, the V gene TRBV5-6; TRBD1 might be the D (5 bases). This CDR3 contains 15 residues. In germline, CDR1 is SGHDT, CDR2 YYEEEE. Trimming removed 4 bases at V and 0 bases at J, with 11 bases between. CDR3 region: CASSGGDGSNQPQHF. CDR3 in DNA: TGTGCCAGCAGCGGCGGGGACGGTAGCAATCAGCCCCAGCATTTT.

This clone was seen a single time. This sequence joins TRBV27 and TRBJ2-7; D unresolved. Germline V CDR1 and CDR2: MNHEY, SMNVEV (reference sequence). The CDR3 has 15 residues. Trimming pared 0 bases from V and 3 bases from J, leaving 12 bases between. DNA for the CDR3: TGTGCCAGCAGTTTATCCGGCGGACCGGTCTACGAGCAGTACTTC. Amino acids: CASSLSGGPVYEQYF.

This chain uses TRBV6-5 with TRBJ2-1; TRBD2 aligns across 9 bases. The CDR3 covers 13 residues. The germline CDR1 and CDR2 sequences are MNHEY and SVGAGI. J was trimmed by 7 bases and V by 11 bases; bases with no gene match: 9. The CDR3: CAGSGGMWNEQFF. CDR3 DNA: TGTGCCGGAAGCGGGGGGATGTGGAATGAGCAGTTCTTC.

The chain uses TRBV2 and TRBJ1-1; D possibly corresponds to TRBD1 (6 bases). Germline V gene lookup returns CDR1 SNHLY and CDR2 FYNNEI. V lost 6 bases and J lost 6, with 20 bases in between. The CDR3 has 15 residues. The CDR3: CASRRRSGARPEAFF. DNA for the CDR3: TGTGCCAGCAGGCGGAGGTCAGGGGCTCGACCTGAAGCTTTCTTT.

This rearrangement joins TRBV29-1 to TRBJ1-4; D is undetermined. V lost 2 bases and J 2 bases, leaving 9 bases between the germline ends. Germline values: CDR1 SQVTM, CDR2 ANQGSEA. The CDR3 sequence is 14 residues long. CDR3 loop: CSVEPRVTNEKLFF. The CDR3, as DNA: TGCAGCGTTGAACCACGAGTTACTAATGAAAAACTGTTTTTT.

The V call is TRBV5-5, the J call TRBJ2-3; D is perhaps TRBD2 (5 bases). This CDR3 contains 12 residues. The V gene's germline CDR1 is SGHKS and CDR2 YYEKEE (reference sequence). The V gene lost 4 bases and the J gene lost 2 bases, with 5 bases spanning the gap. The CDR3 region is CASSRDTDTQYF. The CDR3 DNA sequence: TGTGCCAGCAGCCGGGACACAGATACGCAGTATTTT. Drawing the rest from reference TRBV5-5 and TRBJ2-3, the complete variable domain is DAGVTQSPTHLIKTRGQQVTLRCSPISGHKSVSWYQQVLGQGPQFIFQYYEKEERGRGNFPDRFSARQFPNYSSELNVNALLLGDSALYLCASSRDTDTQYFGPGTRLTVL.

The chain uses TRBV7-9 and TRBJ1-1; 8 positions agree with TRBD1. The CDR3 has 13 amino acids. J lost 5 bases, V lost 7 bases, and 6 bases had no gene match. CDR1 and CDR2 (germline): SEHNR, FQNEAQ (reference sequence). CDR3 residues: CASTLQGGTEAFF. In nucleotides, the CDR3 is TGTGCCAGCACCCTACAGGGGGGGACTGAAGCTTTCTTT. The complete variable domain, with remaining parts taken from reference TRBV7-9 and TRBJ1-1, reads DTGVSQNPRHKITKRGQNVTFRCDPISEHNRLYWYRQTLGQGPEFLTYFQNEAQLEKSRLLSDRFSAERPKGSFSTLEIQRTEQGDSAMYLCASTLQGGTEAFFGQGTRLTVV.

This clone was found once. The chain joins TRBV7-6 to TRBJ2-3; D might be TRBD2 (7 bases). Trimming left V 2 bases short and J 2 bases short, with 11 bases between. This CDR3 contains 15 residues. Germline V CDR1 and CDR2: SGHVS, FNYEAQ. CDR3: CASSLSRGATDTQYF. In DNA, the CDR3 is TGTGCCAGCAGCTTATCACGGGGGGCCACAGATACGCAGTATTTT.

V gene TRBV21-1 combines with J gene TRBJ2-5; TRBD1 was called by the table and not checked on the DNA. TRBV21-1 is tagged as a pseudogene. The CDR3 extends over 16 amino acids. The CDR3 sequence is CASSKTRDRFQETQYF. The CDR3 DNA sequence: TGTGCCAGCAGCAAAACCCGGGACAGATTCCAAGAGACCCAGTACTTC.

This chain joins TRBV7-3 and TRBJ1-1; D unresolved. The CDR3 length is 14 residues. Trimming took 4 bases from V and 4 from J, leaving 13 bases between them. Germline CDR1 and CDR2: SGHTA and FQGTGA. CDR3 region: CASSSGIEGTEAFF. The CDR3 DNA sequence: TGTGCCAGCAGCTCGGGTATAGAAGGCACTGAAGCTTTCTTT.